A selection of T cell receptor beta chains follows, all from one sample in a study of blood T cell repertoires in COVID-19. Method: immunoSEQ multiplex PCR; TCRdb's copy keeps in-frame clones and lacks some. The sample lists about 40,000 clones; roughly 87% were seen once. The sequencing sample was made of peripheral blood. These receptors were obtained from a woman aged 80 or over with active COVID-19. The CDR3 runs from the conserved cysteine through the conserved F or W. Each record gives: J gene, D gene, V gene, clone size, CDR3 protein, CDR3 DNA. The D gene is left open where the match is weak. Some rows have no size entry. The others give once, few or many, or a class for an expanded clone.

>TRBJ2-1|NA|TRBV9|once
CASSVATQGNEQFF
TGTGCCAGCAGCGTAGCTACCCAGGGCAATGAGCAGTTCTTC
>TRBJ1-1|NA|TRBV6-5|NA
CASSSPRFEDTEAFF
TGTGCCAGCAGTTCCCCCCGGTTCGAGGACACTGAAGCTTTCTTT
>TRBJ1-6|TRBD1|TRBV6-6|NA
CASRGTDRGNSPLHF
TGTGCCAGCAGAGGAACCGACAGGGGTAATTCACCCCTCCACTTT
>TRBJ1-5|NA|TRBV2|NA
CASSESGRGGQPQHF
TGTGCCAGCAGCGAGTCGGGGAGGGGCGGTCAGCCCCAGCATTTT
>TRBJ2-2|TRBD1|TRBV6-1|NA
CASSEGDRDWELFF
TGTGCCAGCAGTGAAGGGGACAGGGACTGGGAGCTGTTTTTT
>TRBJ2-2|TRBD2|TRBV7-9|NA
CASRVAGLSGELFF
TGTGCCAGCAGGGTAGCGGGGCTGTCCGGGGAGCTGTTTTTT
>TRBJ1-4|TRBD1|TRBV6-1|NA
CASSDPAGGTTNEKLFF
TGTGCCAGCAGTGACCCGGCAGGGGGTACAACTAATGAAAAACTGTTTTTT
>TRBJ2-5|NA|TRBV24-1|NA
CATSDQYQETQYF
TGTGCCACCAGTGATCAGTACCAAGAGACCCAGTACTTC
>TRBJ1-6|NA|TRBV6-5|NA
CASSGTQGLGSPLHF
TGTGCCAGCAGCGGAACACAGGGATTGGGCTCACCCCTCCACTTT
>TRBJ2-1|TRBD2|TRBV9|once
CASSVANAGGPRGEQFF
TGTGCCAGCAGCGTAGCTAATGCGGGGGGGCCCAGGGGTGAGCAGTTCTTC
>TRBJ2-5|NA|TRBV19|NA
CASSRTGGLAAETQYF
TGTGCCAGTAGTAGAACAGGGGGGCTAGCGGCGGAGACCCAGTACTTC
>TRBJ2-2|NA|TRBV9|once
CASSASANTGELFF
TGTGCCAGCAGCGCCTCGGCGAACACCGGGGAGCTGTTTTTT
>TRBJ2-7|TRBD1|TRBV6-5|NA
CASRSRTGRRGEQYF
TGTGCCAGCAGATCCCGGACAGGGAGAAGGGGCGAGCAGTACTTC
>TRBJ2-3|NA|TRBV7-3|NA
CASSLGGTGTDTQYF
TGTGCCAGCAGCTTAGGCGGGACCGGCACAGATACGCAGTATTTT
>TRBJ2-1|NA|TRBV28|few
CASSLFLMGAEQFF
TGTGCCAGCAGTTTATTTCTAATGGGAGCTGAGCAGTTCTTC
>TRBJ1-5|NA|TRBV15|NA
CATSRDYSNQPQHF
TGTGCCACCAGCAGAGATTATAGCAATCAGCCCCAGCATTTT
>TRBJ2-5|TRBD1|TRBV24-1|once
CATSSLGQGRETQYF
TGTGCCACCAGCTCCCTGGGACAGGGTCGAGAGACCCAGTACTTC
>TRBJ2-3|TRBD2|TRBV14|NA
CASSQDPVGGGGATDTQYF
TGTGCCAGCAGCCAAGATCCGGTCGGTGGCGGGGGGGCCACAGATACGCAGTATTTT
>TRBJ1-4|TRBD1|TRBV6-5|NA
CASTADRRKLFF
TGTGCCAGCACCGCGGACAGGCGAAAACTGTTTTTT
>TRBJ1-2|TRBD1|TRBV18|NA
CASSPTGGGYGYTF
TGTGCCAGCTCACCGACAGGGGGCGGCTATGGCTACACCTTC
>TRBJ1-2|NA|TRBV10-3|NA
CAISQNYGYTF
TGTGCCATCAGCCAGAACTATGGCTACACCTTC
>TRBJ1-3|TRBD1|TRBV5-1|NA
CASSLAGGADTIYF
TGCGCCAGCAGCTTGGCAGGGGGCGCGGACACCATATATTTT
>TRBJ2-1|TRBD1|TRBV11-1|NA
CASSPWQGANEQFF
TGTGCCAGCAGCCCCTGGCAGGGGGCCAATGAGCAGTTCTTC
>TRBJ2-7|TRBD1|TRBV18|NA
CASSSYDGTGNYEQYF
TGTGCCAGCTCAAGCTATGACGGGACAGGGAATTACGAGCAGTACTTC
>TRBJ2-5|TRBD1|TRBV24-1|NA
CATSEPQGAKETQYF
TGTGCCACCAGTGAACCACAGGGGGCCAAAGAGACCCAGTACTTC
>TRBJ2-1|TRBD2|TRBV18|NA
CASSPLRGSSYNEQFF
TGTGCCAGCTCACCCCTGCGGGGGAGCTCCTACAATGAGCAGTTCTTC
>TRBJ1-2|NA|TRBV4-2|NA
CASSRTGNYGYTF
TGTGCCAGCAGCCGTACAGGGAACTATGGCTACACCTTC
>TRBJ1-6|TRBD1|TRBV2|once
CASRRDSRSYNSPLHF
TGTGCCAGCAGGAGGGACAGCCGCTCCTATAATTCACCCCTCCACTTT
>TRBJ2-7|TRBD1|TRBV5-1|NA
CASRGPGTGGEQYF
TGCGCCAGCAGAGGACCCGGGACAGGGGGCGAGCAGTACTTC